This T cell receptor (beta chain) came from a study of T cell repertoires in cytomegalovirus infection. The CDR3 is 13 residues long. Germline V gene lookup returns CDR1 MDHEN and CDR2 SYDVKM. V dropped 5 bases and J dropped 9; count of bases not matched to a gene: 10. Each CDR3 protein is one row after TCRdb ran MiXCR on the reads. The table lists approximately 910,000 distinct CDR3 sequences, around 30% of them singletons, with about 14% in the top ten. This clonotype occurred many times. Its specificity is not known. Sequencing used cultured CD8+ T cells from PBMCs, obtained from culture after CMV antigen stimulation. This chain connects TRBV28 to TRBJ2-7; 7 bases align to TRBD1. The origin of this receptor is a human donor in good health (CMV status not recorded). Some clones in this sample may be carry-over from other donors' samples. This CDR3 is CASSELGQWRQYF. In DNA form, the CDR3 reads TGTGCCAGCAGTGAGTTGGGACAGTGGAGGCAGTACTTC.